This is a list of T cell receptor beta chains from one sample in a study of naive and memory T cell subsets. TCRdb analysed the UMI-ligation and nested PCR reads with MiXCR anew, one entry per CDR3 protein. The sample has around 140,000 distinct CDR3 sequences; roughly 22% are singletons. The sample consisted of naive CD4+ T cells from blood. All receptors come from a human donor in good health. Both conserved end residues are part of each CDR3. Each record gives: V gene, J gene, clone size, D gene, CDR3 DNA, CDR3 protein. The D gene is left open where the match is weak. A row's size may be missing; if present it is once, few, many or a size class.

TRBV27	TRBJ2-7	NA	TRBD1	TGTGCCAGCAGCCGCAGAGGGACAGGGGCTCTGACTCACTACGAGCAGTACTTC	CASSRRGTGALTHYEQYF
TRBV18	TRBJ2-3	NA	TRBD1	TGTGCCAGCTCACCCCTGTCAGGGGGTACATCAACAGATACGCAGTATTTT	CASSPLSGGTSTDTQYF
TRBV29-1	TRBJ2-7	many	TRBD2	TGCAGCGTGCGGGGACTAGCAGTGAGGGAGCAGTACTTC	CSVRGLAVREQYF
TRBV7-2	TRBJ2-6	few	NA	TGTGCCAGCAGCTCGCAGGGACCAATGACCTACTCTGGGGCCAACGTCCTGACTTTC	CASSSQGPMTYSGANVLTF
TRBV28	TRBJ2-7	NA	TRBD1	TGTGCCAGCACGGACAGGGACTACGAGCAGTACTTC	CASTDRDYEQYF
TRBV27	TRBJ2-7	NA	NA	TGTGCCAGCAGTTATAGCGGACTCTCCTACGAGCAGTACTTC	CASSYSGLSYEQYF
TRBV12-3/TRBV12-4	TRBJ1-1	NA	NA	TGTGCCAGCAGTTTATCGACAGGCCCGAACACTGAAGCTTTCTTT	CASSLSTGPNTEAFF
TRBV20-1	TRBJ1-2	NA	NA	TGCAGTGTAACTCGGGGGAACACCTTC	CSVTRGNTF
TRBV7-6	TRBJ2-3	few	TRBD2	TGTGCCAGCAGCACGCCGACTAGCGGAGGCAAGCCTAGCACAGATACGCAGTATTTT	CASSTPTSGGKPSTDTQYF
TRBV2	TRBJ2-3	NA	NA	TGTGCCAGCAGTGAAGCGCTCCAGCGGGTGGAAGATACGCAGTATTTT	CASSEALQRVEDTQYF
TRBV7-6	TRBJ2-3	NA	NA	TGTGCCAGCAGCCTCCACTCATCCCGCACAGATACGCAGTATTTT	CASSLHSSRTDTQYF
TRBV9	TRBJ2-3	few	NA	TGTGCCAGCAGCGTAGGCGACGGGAGCCACACAGATACGCAGTATTTT	CASSVGDGSHTDTQYF
TRBV18	TRBJ2-1	few	TRBD1	TGTGCCAGCTCACCGCCGAGGACAGGGAGATACAATGAGCAGTTCTTC	CASSPPRTGRYNEQFF
TRBV7-8	TRBJ1-1	many	NA	TGTGCCAGCAGCTCACGAGGGAGGAACACTGAAGCTTTCTTT	CASSSRGRNTEAFF
TRBV29-1	TRBJ1-5	few	TRBD1	TGCAGCGTACAGACAGGGGTGAATAGCAATCAGCCCCAGCATTTT	CSVQTGVNSNQPQHF
TRBV29-1	TRBJ2-7	few	NA	TGCAGCGTTCTCTTAGTTTACTCCTCCTACGAGCAGTACTTC	CSVLLVYSSYEQYF